This T cell receptor (beta chain) originates from a study of OX40 agonist ivuxolimab in advanced cancers. Looking at the study overall: Ivuxolimab was delivered to patients intravenously every 2 weeks at doses spanning 0.01 to 10 mg/kg.

About this clone: Antigen: not known.

The CDR3 is 17 residues long. The V gene's germline CDR1 is SEHNR and CDR2 FQNEAQ (reference sequence). J was trimmed by 4 bases and V by 6 bases; bases with no gene match: 14. Study-level points and caveats: Clonal expansion from baseline to week 6 occurred in both CD4+ and CD8+ T cells.

Clones were sequenced by immunoSEQ multiplex PCR, and TCRdb holds only the in-frame ones, with some missing. The sample yields some 33,000 clones, around nine tenths seen once. This rearrangement joins TRBV7-9 to TRBJ2-1; TRBD2 matches at 8 bases. The sequencing here drew on CD4+ or CD8+ T cells sorted from blood, taken in a trial of the OX40 agonist ivuxolimab. This sequence originates from an adult with an advanced solid tumor such as melanoma, head and neck, liver or kidney cancer. The CDR3: CASSFPKRENLYNEQFF. CDR3 sequence (DNA): TGTGCCAGCAGTTTCCCCAAGCGGGAGAACCTATACAATGAGCAGTTCTTC.